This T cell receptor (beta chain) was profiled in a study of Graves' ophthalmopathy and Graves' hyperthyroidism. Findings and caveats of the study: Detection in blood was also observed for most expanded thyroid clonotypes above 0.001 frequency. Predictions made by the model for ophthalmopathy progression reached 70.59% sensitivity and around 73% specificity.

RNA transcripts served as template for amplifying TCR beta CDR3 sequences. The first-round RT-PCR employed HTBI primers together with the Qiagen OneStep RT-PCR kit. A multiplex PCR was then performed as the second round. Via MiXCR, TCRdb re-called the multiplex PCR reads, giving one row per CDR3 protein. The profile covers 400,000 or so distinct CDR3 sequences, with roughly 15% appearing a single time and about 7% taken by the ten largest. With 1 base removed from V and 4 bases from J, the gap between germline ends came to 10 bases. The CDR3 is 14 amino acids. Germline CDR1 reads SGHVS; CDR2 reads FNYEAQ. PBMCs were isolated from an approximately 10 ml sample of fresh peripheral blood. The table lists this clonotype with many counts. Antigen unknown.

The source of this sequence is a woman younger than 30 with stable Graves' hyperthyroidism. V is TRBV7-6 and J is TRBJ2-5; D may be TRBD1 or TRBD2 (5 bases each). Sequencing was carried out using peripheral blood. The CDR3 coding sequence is TGTGCCAGCAGCTTAGGACGGGGCGGAGAGACCCAGTACTTC. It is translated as CASSLGRGGETQYF.